This T cell receptor beta chain was captured in a study of beta chain features in type 1 diabetes. Germline CDR1 is MDHEN and CDR2 is SYDVKM. The V and J ends lost 4 bases and 8 bases, in that order; junction bases with no gene match: 3. The CDR3 totals 13 residues. This clone was counted a few times. A sort by CD45RO/CCR7/CD25/CD127/CD95/CD27 yielded CD4+ naive, central memory, regulatory and stem cell-like memory cells. Expressed TCRB transcripts were sequenced because the entire RNA isolate underwent reverse transcription. TCRdb keeps only in-frame clones here, not all; method: immunoSEQ multiplex PCR. In the table there are hundreds of thousands of clones, about 63% of which are singletons.

The sample was naive CD4+ T cells from blood. The J gene is TRBJ2-1, the V gene TRBV28, with 9 bases identical to TRBD1. The sequence was obtained from a man younger than 40 in good health. CDR3 sequence reads: CASSSGQGHEQFF. The CDR3 DNA sequence: TGTGCCAGCAGTTCGGGACAGGGCCATGAGCAGTTCTTC.